This entry lists 15 T cell receptor beta chains sequenced from one sample in a study of neurological immune-mediated disorders. TCRdb reprocessed the 5' RACE reads via MiXCR and lists one record per CDR3 protein. Of 77,000 or so distinct CDR3 sequences listed, under 10% are singletons. The specimen sequenced was PBMCs. These receptors were obtained from a man aged 45-65 years in good health.

V usage is TRBV9 and J usage is TRBJ1-5, with 9 bases fitting TRBD1. The J segment lost 3 bases and the V segment lost 3 bases, leaving 7 bases of the junction unmatched. Germline V lookup: CDR1 SGDLS, CDR2 YYNGEE. The length of the CDR3 is 16 residues. For the CDR3, the DNA is TGTGCCAGCAGCGCAGGGACAGGGAGATTCAATCAGCCCCAGCATTTT. This codes for CASSAGTGRFNQPQHF.

This clonotype was counted a few times. This chain joins TRBV7-8 and TRBJ2-1, with TRBD2 matching 13 bases. The V segment lost 0 bases and the J segment 7 bases; nucleotides outside the gene matches: 6. Germline-derived CDR1 and CDR2 are SGHVS and FQNEAQ. The CDR3 length is 17 residues. CDR3 loop: CASSLAPGLAGSNEQFF. For the CDR3, the DNA is TGTGCCAGCAGCTTAGCGCCGGGACTAGCGGGATCTAATGAGCAGTTCTTC.

This clonotype was picked up many times. J is TRBJ1-1 and V is TRBV5-1; D is perhaps TRBD1 (6 bases). This CDR3 region has 16 residues. Trimming shortened V by 3 bases and J by 0 bases, and 15 bases separated the two germline ends. The V gene's germline CDR1 is SGHRS and CDR2 YFSETQ. CDR3 loop: CASSSGDAGVNTEAFF. CDR3 in DNA: TGCGCCAGCAGCTCAGGGGATGCTGGAGTGAACACTGAAGCTTTCTTT. The full variable domain, its missing parts supplied by reference TRBV5-1 and TRBJ1-1, is KAGVTQTPRYLIKTRGQQVTLSCSPISGHRSVSWYQQTPGQGLQFLFEYFSETQRNKGNFPGRFSGRQFSNSRSEMNVSTLELGDSALYLCASSSGDAGVNTEAFFGQGTRLTVV.

The genes are TRBV20-1 and TRBJ1-4; 7 nucleotides align to TRBD1. This CDR3 region has 14 residues. Germline V lookup: CDR1 DFQATT, CDR2 SNEGSKA (reference sequence). The V segment lost 5 bases and the J segment 4 bases; nucleotides outside the gene matches: 7. The CDR3 loop reads CSAERDSLNEKLFF. DNA of the CDR3: TGCAGTGCTGAAAGGGACAGCCTTAATGAAAAACTGTTTTTT.

This clonotype was seen many times. CDR3: CASSYRDRGRNEQYF. The CDR3 DNA reads as TGTGCCAGCAGCTACCGGGACAGGGGGCGAAACGAGCAGTACTTC. The chain uses TRBV5-6 and TRBJ2-7, with 12 positions matching TRBD1. Unmatched junction bases numbered 6, after V lost 3 bases and J lost 5 bases. Germline CDR1 SGHDT, CDR2 YYEEEE. CDR3 length: 15 amino acids.

This clonotype appeared many times. The chain employs TRBV11-2 and TRBJ1-1; a possible D gene is TRBD1 (6 bases). This CDR3 has 13 amino acids. Trimming stripped 4 bases from V and 3 bases from J, with 9 bases between. Germline lookup yields CDR1 SGHAT and CDR2 FQNNGV. The CDR3 sequence is CASSSSGDTEAFF. CDR3 bases: TGTGCCAGCAGCTCGTCAGGGGACACTGAAGCTTTCTTT.

This clonotype was found many times. This chain connects TRBV4-2 to TRBJ2-3, with a possible D match to TRBD1 (6 bases). V lost 0 bases and J lost 4, with 11 bases in between. Germline-derived CDR1 and CDR2 are LGHNA and YNFKEQ. This CDR3 spans 15 amino acids. CDR3 nucleotides: TGTGCCAGCAGCCAAGAAGTACAGGGAGCAGATACGCAGTATTTT. This sequence encodes CASSQEVQGADTQYF.

This clonotype was seen repeatedly, ten times or more. The chain joins TRBV15 to TRBJ1-5; TRBD1 aligns across 8 bases. The CDR3 sequence is 16 residues long. Germline V CDR1 and CDR2: LNHNV, YYDKDF (reference sequence). The V segment lost 1 base and the J segment 5 bases; nucleotides outside the gene matches: 7. Written as DNA, the CDR3 is TGTGCCACCAGCAGAGGTTTCGGACAGGGCGATCAGCCCCAGCATTTT. It is translated as CATSRGFGQGDQPQHF.

To note about this clonotype: A clone one base away is much larger, so this may be a read error. The V gene is TRBV7-2, the J gene TRBJ2-7; D gene unclear. There are 14 residues in the CDR3. The germline V gene has CDR1 SGHTA and CDR2 FQGNSA. V was shortened by 4 bases and J by 3 bases, with 13 bases between the two germline ends. The DNA of the CDR3 is TGTGCCAGCAGCTCCTGGAAAGGAGACTACGAGCAGTACTTC. Its protein product is CASSSWKGDYEQYF.

This clonotype has a count of ten or more. This chain links TRBV20-1 with TRBJ2-5; perhaps TRBD2 as D (5 bases). Trimming took off 6 bases at V and 3 bases at J, with 11 bases between the two ends. The CDR3 contains 12 residues. Per germline, CDR1 DFQATT and CDR2 SNEGSKA (reference sequence). CDR3 residues: CSARASEETQYF. The CDR3 region has the DNA TGCAGTGCGAGGGCTAGTGAAGAGACCCAGTACTTC.

This clonotype was recorded many times. The V and J genes are TRBV28 and TRBJ2-7, with D perhaps given as TRBD1 or TRBD2 (5 bases each). The CDR3 spans 14 residues. The germline V gene has CDR1 MDHEN and CDR2 SYDVKM. Trimming pared 6 bases from V and 3 bases from J, leaving 15 bases between. CDR3 in DNA: TGTGCCAGCAGCACACCGGGACGGCACTACGAGCAGTACTTC. Residues: CASSTPGRHYEQYF.

This clonotype was recorded many times. This chain joins TRBV7-2 and TRBJ2-3, with 12 bases matching TRBD2. CDR1 is SGHTA, CDR2 FQGNSA, per germline. The CDR3 is 16 residues long. J gave up 4 bases and V 5 bases, and 7 bases lay outside the gene matches. CDR3 DNA sequence: TGTGCCAGCAGCCCCGGACTAGCGGGGATCTCAGATACGCAGTATTTT. Translating gives CASSPGLAGISDTQYF.

This clonotype was seen ten or more times. The chain has TRBV13 and TRBJ2-7; D gene ambiguous. This CDR3 spans 14 amino acids. The V gene's germline CDR1 is PRHDT and CDR2 FYEKMQ (reference sequence). The germline V and J ends were trimmed by 0 bases and 1 base, with 7 bases remaining between them. CDR3 in DNA: TGTGCCAGCAGCTTAGGATCCCATTCCTACGAGCAGTACTTC. It yields the protein CASSLGSHSYEQYF.

This clonotype was seen many times. The chain combines TRBV3-1 with TRBJ2-3, with D tentatively TRBD1 (5 bases). This CDR3 has 15 amino acids. The germline V gene encodes CDR1 LGHDT and CDR2 YNNKEL (reference sequence). V was clipped by 4 bases and J by 7 bases, with 18 bases between them. The CDR3 nucleotides read TGTGCCAGCAGCCGATTCAGTGGGGCCGTAAATACGCAGTATTTT. Translating it yields CASSRFSGAVNTQYF.

The chain employs TRBV7-8 and TRBJ2-1, with TRBD2 matching 12 bases. CDR3 size: 18 residues. The ends lost 5 bases at V and 0 bases at J; junction bases unmatched: 8. Germline CDR1 and CDR2: SGHVS and FQNEAQ. The DNA for the CDR3 is TGTGCCAGCAGCCCGCCCCTAGCGGGGGGGCTCTCCTACAATGAGCAGTTCTTC. This gives the protein CASSPPLAGGLSYNEQFF.